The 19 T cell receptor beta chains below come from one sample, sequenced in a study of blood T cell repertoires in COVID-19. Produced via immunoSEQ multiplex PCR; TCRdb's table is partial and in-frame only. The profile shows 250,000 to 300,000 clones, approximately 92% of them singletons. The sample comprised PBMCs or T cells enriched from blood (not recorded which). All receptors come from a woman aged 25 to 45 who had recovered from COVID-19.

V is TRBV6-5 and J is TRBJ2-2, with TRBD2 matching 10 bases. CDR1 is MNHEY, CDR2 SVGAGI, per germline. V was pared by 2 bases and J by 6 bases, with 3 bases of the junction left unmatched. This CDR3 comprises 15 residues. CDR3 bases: TGTGCCAGCAGTTACCGAGGACTAGCGGCCGGGGAGCTGTTTTTT. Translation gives CASSYRGLAAGELFF.

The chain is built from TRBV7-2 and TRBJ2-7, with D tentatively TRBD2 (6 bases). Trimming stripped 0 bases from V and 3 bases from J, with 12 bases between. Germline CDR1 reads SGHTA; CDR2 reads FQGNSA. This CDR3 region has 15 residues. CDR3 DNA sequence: TGTGCCAGCAGCTTAGCGGGGGGAGTTAACTACGAGCAGTACTTC. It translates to CASSLAGGVNYEQYF.

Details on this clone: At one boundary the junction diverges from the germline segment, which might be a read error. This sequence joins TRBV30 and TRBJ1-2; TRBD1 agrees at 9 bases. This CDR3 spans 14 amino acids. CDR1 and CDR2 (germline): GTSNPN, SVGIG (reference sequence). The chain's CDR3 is CARRARDRDYGYTF. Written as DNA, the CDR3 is TGTGCCCGGAGAGCCCGGGACAGGGACTATGGCTACACCTTC.

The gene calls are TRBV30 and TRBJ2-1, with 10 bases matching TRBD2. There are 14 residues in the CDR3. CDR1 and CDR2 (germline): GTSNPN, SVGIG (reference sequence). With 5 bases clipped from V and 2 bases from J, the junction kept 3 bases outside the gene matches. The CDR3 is CAWGGLATYNEQFF. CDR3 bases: TGTGCCTGGGGGGGACTAGCGACCTACAATGAGCAGTTCTTC.

CDR3 sequence: CASSQDSGLAGGYNEQFF. CDR3 nucleotide sequence: TGCGCCAGCAGCCAAGATTCAGGACTAGCGGGAGGGTACAATGAGCAGTTCTTC. The J gene is TRBJ2-1, the V gene TRBV4-3; 15 positions agree with TRBD2. Losses at the gene ends were 0 bases for V and 4 bases for J; bases not matched to a gene: 4. The CDR3 is 18 residues long. Germline assignment: CDR1 LGHNA and CDR2 YSLEER.

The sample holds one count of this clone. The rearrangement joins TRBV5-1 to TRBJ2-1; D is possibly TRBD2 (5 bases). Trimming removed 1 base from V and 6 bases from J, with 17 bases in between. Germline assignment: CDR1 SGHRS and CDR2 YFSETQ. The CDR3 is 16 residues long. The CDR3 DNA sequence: TGCGCCAGCAGCTTGTCCCCACTAGAGGACTTCAATGAGCAGTTCTTC. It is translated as CASSLSPLEDFNEQFF.

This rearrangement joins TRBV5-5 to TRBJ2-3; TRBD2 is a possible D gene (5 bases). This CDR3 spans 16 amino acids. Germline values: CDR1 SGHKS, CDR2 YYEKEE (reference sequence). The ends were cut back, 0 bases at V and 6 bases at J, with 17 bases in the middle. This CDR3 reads CASSLVPSSAADTQYF. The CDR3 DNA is TGTGCCAGCAGCTTGGTCCCTAGCTCCGCCGCGGATACGCAGTATTTT.

This CDR3 reads CASRLSGGLGAFF. CDR3 nucleotide sequence: TGTGCCAGCAGACTATCCGGGGGATTAGGAGCTTTCTTT. The genes are TRBV6-5 and TRBJ1-1, with D possibly TRBD1 on 5 matching bases. V was shortened by 6 bases and J by 10 bases, with 18 bases between the two germline ends. The germline CDR1 and CDR2 sequences are MNHEY and SVGAGI. This CDR3 is built from 13 residues.

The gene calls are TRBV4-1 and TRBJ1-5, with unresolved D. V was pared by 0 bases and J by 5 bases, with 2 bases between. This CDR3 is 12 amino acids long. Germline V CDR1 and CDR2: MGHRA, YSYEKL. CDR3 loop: CASSQDDQPQHF. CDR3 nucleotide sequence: TGCGCCAGCAGCCAAGACGATCAGCCCCAGCATTTT.

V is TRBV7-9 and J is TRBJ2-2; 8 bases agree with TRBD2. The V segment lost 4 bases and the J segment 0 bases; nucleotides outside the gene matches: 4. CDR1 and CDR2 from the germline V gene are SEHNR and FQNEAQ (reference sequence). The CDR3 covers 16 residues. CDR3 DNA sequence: TGTGCCAGCAGCTCTATTAGCGGGGCGAACACCGGGGAGCTGTTTTTT. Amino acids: CASSSISGANTGELFF.

The CDR3, as DNA: TGTGCCAGCAGCTTATCGGACAGGGGGTCCTACGAGCAGTACTTC. Encoded protein: CASSLSDRGSYEQYF. The genes are TRBV7-9 and TRBJ2-7; 10 bases fit TRBD1. Trimming took 2 bases from V and 1 from J; bases not matched to a gene: 2. Germline V gives CDR1 SEHNR, CDR2 FQNEAQ (reference sequence). This CDR3 has 15 residues.

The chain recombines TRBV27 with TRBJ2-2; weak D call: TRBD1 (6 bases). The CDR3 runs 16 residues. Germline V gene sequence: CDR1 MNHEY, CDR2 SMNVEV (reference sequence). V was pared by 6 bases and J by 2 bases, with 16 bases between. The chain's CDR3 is CASSPTRQVNTGELFF. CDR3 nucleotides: TGTGCCAGCAGCCCCACTCGACAGGTTAACACCGGGGAGCTGTTTTTT.

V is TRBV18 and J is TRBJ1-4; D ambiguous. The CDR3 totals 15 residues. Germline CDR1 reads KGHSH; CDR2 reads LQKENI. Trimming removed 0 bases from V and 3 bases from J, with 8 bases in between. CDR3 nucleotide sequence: TGTGCCAGCTCACCACCCGGGTTATCTAATGAAAAACTGTTTTTT. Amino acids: CASSPPGLSNEKLFF.

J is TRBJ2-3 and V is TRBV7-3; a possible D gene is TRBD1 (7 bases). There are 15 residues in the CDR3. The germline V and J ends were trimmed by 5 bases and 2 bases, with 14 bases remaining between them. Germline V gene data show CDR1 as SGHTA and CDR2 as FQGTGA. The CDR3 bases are TGTGCCAGCAGCCTCGCGGGACAGCACACAGATACGCAGTATTTT. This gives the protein CASSLAGQHTDTQYF.

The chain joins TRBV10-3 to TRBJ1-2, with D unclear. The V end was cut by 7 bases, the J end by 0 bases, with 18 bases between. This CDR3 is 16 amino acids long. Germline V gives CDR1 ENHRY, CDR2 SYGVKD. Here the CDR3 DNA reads TGTGCCATCATGACTACCGGGGTCAGTGCTAACTATGGCTACACCTTC. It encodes CAIMTTGVSANYGYTF.

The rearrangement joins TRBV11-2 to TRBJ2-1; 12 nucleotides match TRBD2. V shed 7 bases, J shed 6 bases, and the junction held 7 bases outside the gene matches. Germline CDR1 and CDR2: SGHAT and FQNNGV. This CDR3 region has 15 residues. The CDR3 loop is CASNPGLAGLNEQFF. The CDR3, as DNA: TGTGCCAGCAACCCCGGACTAGCGGGACTCAATGAGCAGTTCTTC.

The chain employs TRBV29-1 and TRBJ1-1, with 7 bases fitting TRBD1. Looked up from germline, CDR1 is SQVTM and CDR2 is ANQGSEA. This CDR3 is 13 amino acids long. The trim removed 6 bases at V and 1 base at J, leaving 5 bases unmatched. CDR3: CSVPSGGNTEAFF. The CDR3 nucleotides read TGCAGCGTGCCATCAGGGGGGAACACTGAAGCTTTCTTT.

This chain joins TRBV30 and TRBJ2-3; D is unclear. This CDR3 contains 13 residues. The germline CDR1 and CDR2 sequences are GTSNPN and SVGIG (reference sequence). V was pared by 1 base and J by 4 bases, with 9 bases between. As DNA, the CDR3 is TGTGCCTGGAGTGCAGGAACCGCAGATACGCAGTATTTT. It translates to CAWSAGTADTQYF.

For the CDR3, the DNA is TGCGCCAGCAGCTTCCCCGGGACTAGCGGGAGTTGGACAGATACGCAGTATTTT. It translates to CASSFPGTSGSWTDTQYF. The V call is TRBV5-1, the J call TRBJ2-3; TRBD2 aligns across 14 bases. The CDR3 runs 18 residues. The V gene end was trimmed by 2 bases and the J gene end by 3 bases; junction bases not matched to a gene: 8. Per germline, CDR1 SGHRS and CDR2 YFSETQ.